This T cell receptor (beta chain) derives from a study of identical twins. Study-level results: Recombination models fit unrelated individuals' TCR alpha sharing but underestimated twins'. High-abundance cord blood beta clonotypes had fewer insertions; memory repertoires showed none.

This clonotype was picked up a small number of times. Its antigen is still unknown. TCRdb processed the 5' RACE reads anew with MiXCR; each CDR3 protein has one entry. The sample includes some 320,000 distinct CDR3 sequences, around 12% of them seen just once. The germline gives CDR1 SGHAT, CDR2 FQDESV (reference sequence). Trimming shortened V by 6 bases and J by 2 bases, and 26 bases separated the two germline ends. The CDR3 has 18 amino acids. These data are also associated with another study on yellow fever vaccine responses in identical twins.

Sequencing input: CD8+ T cells sorted from blood. The receptor's source is a woman aged 18 to 35 in good health. V gene TRBV11-1 combines with J gene TRBJ2-7; no definite D call. CDR3 coding DNA: TGTGCCAGCAGTTATCCCCAATCGTCGGAACCAACGACCTACGAGCAGTACTTC. Its translation: CASSYPQSSEPTTYEQYF.